This section outlines one T cell receptor (beta chain) sequence together with its context. The antigen it recognizes is unknown. No qualities accompany the bases; no much larger clone lies one base away. The data stem from a study of cytomegalovirus exposure and HLA in healthy donors (dated 2017 in TCRdb). Background on the whole study: According to an earlier analysis of 550 to 700 of the donors, about 179 million T cells yielded 117 million unique TCR beta sequences and 276 Gb of sequence data. The study combined high-throughput TCR immunosequencing, statistical association of individual TCRs with disease status, and machine learning to predict cytomegalovirus infection status. Typing coverage differed by locus: A, B, C, DRB1 and DQB1 were typed in about 620-630 donors, DQA1 in approximately 520, DPA1 in 600 to 610, and DPB1 in around 440. Along with the 666-subject first cohort, a separate validation cohort of 120 different subjects was used. A later genetic analysis took genome-wide SNP genotypes for about 65% of the 666 donors and used that subset as a discovery cohort. The aim of the study was to test whether cataloging public T cell receptors could identify signatures of past pathogen exposure. The genetic ancestry cluster associated with self-reported Caucasian donors included over 65% of the roughly 400 genotyped donors. Among roughly 400 genotyped donors of the cohort, an average of approximately 220,000 unique TCR beta nucleotide sequences was sequenced per donor, of which approximately 19% were non-productive. Several DR-DQ haplotypes were treated as single units for association and clustering because of strong linkage in the cohort. Alongside the repertoire data, information on donor age, sex, ethnicity and CMV serostatus was compiled. About 320 gigabases of sequencing data and roughly 90 million unique TCR sequences were included in an early release covering several hundred HLA-typed donors. In an earlier analysis of roughly 540 of the donors, high-throughput TCR beta sequencing was used to judge whether each TCR beta V gene segment behaved as functional or pseudogenic. The T cell repertoires of some 700 subjects were profiled by immunosequencing and related to cytomegalovirus serostatus. Rather than drawing on any new phenotypic data, the later analysis identified candidate immune exposures from TCR beta sequences and the way those sequences occurred across donors. In a later analysis, previously published TCR beta repertoires from about 670 donors were re-analyzed and high-resolution HLA genotyping was added so that TCR occurrence patterns could be studied. Class I and class II HLA loci were covered by the typing at four-digit resolution. All discovery cohort repertoires had been generated on a single sequencing platform. What the research found in general, with its limitations: Only TCR beta chains were sequenced in this cohort, and the absence of alpha or paired-chain data limited detectable features. Compared with equally common non-associated chains, HLA-associated TCR beta chains in a later analysis were more clonally expanded and had lower generation probabilities. A later genetic analysis associated a missense DCLRE1C variant with V-gene and J-gene trimming of TCR beta chains, and an independent cohort replicated the association. Linkage disequilibrium might explain the correlated functional status among segregating V segments, but an unknown experimental factor could not be ruled out. The authors suggested that the approach could potentially be extended to other disease states and immunological phenotypes. In a later analysis, more than 15,000 TCR beta sequences were associated with specific HLA alleles at a false discovery rate of 0.05. A further reported finding was that TCR beta sequences accurately predicted the HLA-A and HLA-B alleles for most subjects in the first cohort. A group of highly shared sequence variants was considered likely to be a technical artifact of the sequencing pipeline. In both the original and validation cohorts, the classifier was reported to diagnose cytomegalovirus status with high specificity and sensitivity. Some IMGT-functional V segments, including TRBV6-2 and TRBV6-3, could not be distinguished by the 87-base-pair reads and were therefore excluded. The presence/absence analyses assumed that sequencing depth was roughly uniform across donors, and that assumption may not be true. Across donors, most TCR sequences were observed very rarely, whereas some public TCRs were present in many individuals. The study listed 164 TCR beta chains as associated with cytomegalovirus. Because some donors lacked HLA typing at each locus, the association tests relied only on the typed subset. The only immune exposure information available for the cohort was CMV serostatus. Compared with the 666-donor mean, donors in an Asian-associated ancestry cluster had fewer N-insertions in productive TCRs, according to a later genetic analysis. Broadly in line with IMGT annotations, most TCR beta V segments showed up in productive rearrangements about 87% or about 30% of the time in an earlier analysis of under 700 of the donors. In a later analysis, the rate of TCR association differed among HLA loci, with DRB1 alleles having the most associated TCRs and HLA-C alleles having the fewest. According to a later analysis, most CMV-associated TCR beta chains appeared to be HLA-restricted, and the HLA associations seemed to be driven largely by CMV exposure. A later analysis reported that several top co-occurrence clusters appeared linked to parvovirus B19, influenza, CMV and Epstein-Barr virus. The earlier analysis of almost 600 of the donors excluded roughly 16 rarely observed V segments, including chromosome 9 orphons, because counts were too low. Assigning TCR associations to individual alleles was difficult when HLA alleles, especially DR and DQ, strongly co-occurred. Three of the identified cytomegalovirus-associated TCR beta chains were confirmed in vitro to be specific for cytomegalovirus antigens.

Library preparation was by the immunoSEQ multiplex PCR assay. A mixture of 60 forward primers for TCR Vbeta segments and 13 reverse primers for TCR Jbeta segments was used in the multiplex PCR. The CDR3 region of rearranged TCR beta genes was amplified from genomic DNA by a multiplex PCR assay. The Illumina HiSeq System was used to sequence the amplified TCR beta libraries as 87-base-pair reads. In the original analysis: A later analysis tallied 75 million to 95 million unique TCR beta chains across the 700 or so repertoires, and around 10 million of those chains were shared by two or more donors. Raw reads were error-corrected and collapsed into unique sequences by a nearest-neighbor algorithm in which closely related sequences were merged to remove PCR and sequencing errors. V, D and J gene segments were assigned by aligning CDR3 sequences to IMGT reference sequences. For a sequence to be retained, a match of at least six nucleotides to both a V gene segment and a J gene segment was required. Rearrangements were classified as productive when the CDR3 lacked stop codons and remained in frame with V and J, and all other rearrangements were classified as non-productive. Following IMGT convention, CDR3 was defined as the stretch from the second conserved V-encoded cysteine up to the conserved J-encoded phenylalanine. The earlier analysis of 550 to 650 of the donors excluded any sequence lacking an unambiguous match to a single V gene segment. In an earlier analysis of several hundred of the donors, a V segment was called functional when productive rearrangements were above 56.7%, and segregating when the standard deviation between donors exceeded 5%. A statistical classification framework was built to diagnose cytomegalovirus status from the catalog of TCR beta chain sequences. V and J gene assignment, in a later analysis, came from comparing TCR nucleotide sequences with IMGT/GENE-DB human TR gene sequences. In a later analysis, CDR3 sequences and most-parsimonious VDJ recombination scenarios were assigned using the TCRdist pipeline. A later analysis defined each TCR beta chain by its CDR3 amino acid sequence plus V-gene family, and excluded reads lacking a unique V-gene family. To address suspected cross-contamination and a sequencing artifact, a later analysis removed roughly 640 highly shared, low-generation-probability nucleotide sequences. In a later analysis, a clonal expansion index for each public chain was calculated from normalized within-repertoire ranks of inferred template counts. In a later analysis, generation probabilities were computed with a VDJ recombination model fitted to out-of-frame rearrangements, and the resulting probabilities were checked against IGoR. In a later analysis, TCR-TCR, TCR-HLA and TCR-CMV co-occurrence was scored with hypergeometric tests, and a repertoire-size bias correction was applied to TCR pairs. In a later analysis, false discovery rates were estimated by permuting HLA or CMV assignments 20 times. In a later analysis, co-occurring TCRs were grouped using DBSCAN, and TCRdist sequence similarity was added for clustering within HLA-allele-positive subsets. Co-occurrence clustering excluded repertoires with fewer than 30,000 or more than 120,000 public chains, plus five with anomalous nucleotide sharing. TCRdb limited this immuneACCESS table to in-frame rearrangements with V and J called. A share of clones is missing; checked studies link under half to unresolved V genes, and the rest is unexplained. The DNA was the basis for D and trimming; V, J and clone size are from that table. Within this sample are under 170,000 clones, with about 60% of them counted one time only. The top ten constitute 7% to 8.5% of the sample.

The germline ends are 20 bases apart after V is trimmed by 6 bases and J by 3 bases. The CDR3 runs 16 amino acids, cysteine and phenylalanine included. Only the CDR3 DNA is retained, 48 bases long and in frame from the first base. CDR1 is given as MNHNY and CDR2 as SVGAGI, both from the germline V gene (reference sequence). In total, approximately 610 healthy bone marrow donors made up the cohort. At the time of sampling, all cohort members were nominally healthy, though unrecorded immune exposures were likely present. The donor was CMV seropositive and was included in the group of some 290 seropositive cohort members. Every donor gave a peripheral blood sample, and the peripheral blood mononuclear cells from that sample were used for TCR beta sequencing. Genomic DNA extraction from the blood cell samples was performed with the Qiagen DNeasy Blood Extraction Kit.

The sequence is built from TRBV6-6 and TRBJ2-5; the best D guess is TRBD2, with 6 bases matching. The TCR originated in a woman aged 60-75 years in good health and CMV-seropositive. The sample consisted of PBMCs. The DNA reads as follows: TGTGCCAGCAGACTCCGTGGTGGGGGAGGAAAAGAGACCCAGTACTTC. The translation is CASRLRGGGGKETQYF.